Reported below is one TCR beta chain. Its specificity is not known. Reprocessing the 5' RACE reads, TCRdb reports a single entry for every CDR3 protein and omits DNA. This repertoire includes 20,000 to 25,000 distinct CDR3 sequences. The CDR3 has 15 residues. CDR1 is MNHEY and CDR2 is SVGEGT in the germline V gene. The sample comes from a study of T cells expressing NK-cell markers. Study summary: Underlying the TCR beta repertoires were sorted CD3+CD56+NKG2C+, CD3+CD56+NKG2C- and CD3+CD56-NKG2C+ T cells. Eight donors were sequenced, seven testing HCMV-seropositive and one testing seronegative.

Findings and caveats of the study: Clarity on HCMV specificity was lacking for the expanded NKG2C+ T cell clones.

Sequencing was performed on blood T cells: a sorted CD56 or NKG2C T cell subset, CD4+ or CD8+ T cells, or bulk PBMC T cells (not recorded which). J is TRBJ1-2 and V is TRBV6-2 or TRBV6-3; TCRdb returns TRBD1, unconfirmable since there is no DNA. The receptor was derived from a man between 18 and 69 years old in good health. The CDR3 region is CASSYRTGGNYGYTF.